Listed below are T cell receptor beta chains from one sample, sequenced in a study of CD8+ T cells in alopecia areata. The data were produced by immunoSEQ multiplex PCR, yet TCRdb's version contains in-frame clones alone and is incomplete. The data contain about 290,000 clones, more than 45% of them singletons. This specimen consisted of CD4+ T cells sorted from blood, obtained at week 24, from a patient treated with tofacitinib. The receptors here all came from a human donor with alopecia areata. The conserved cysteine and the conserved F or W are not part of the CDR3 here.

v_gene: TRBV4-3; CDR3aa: ASSQTRTRPNSPLH
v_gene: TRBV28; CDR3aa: ASGEVRRNTEAF
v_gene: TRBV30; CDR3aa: AREGMNTEAF
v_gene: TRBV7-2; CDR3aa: ASSRGGSRANVLT
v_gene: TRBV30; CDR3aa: AWSWAGEAF
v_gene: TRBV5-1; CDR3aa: ASSKDSPNQPQH
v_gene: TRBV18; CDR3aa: ASSPPWADTEAF
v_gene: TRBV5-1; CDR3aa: ASSDPGRVYEQY
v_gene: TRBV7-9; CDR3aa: ASSLIHEQY
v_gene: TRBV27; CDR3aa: ASRTYSGGTSDTQY
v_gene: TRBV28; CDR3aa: ASSQDLSPNNSPLH
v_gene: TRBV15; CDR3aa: ATSRDGDGYT
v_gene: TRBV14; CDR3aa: ASSRQGGYNEQF
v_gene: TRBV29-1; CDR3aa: SVQTGIYGYT
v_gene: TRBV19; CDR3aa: ASGPTTYEQY
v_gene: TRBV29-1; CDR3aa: SVGAVRRDTEAF
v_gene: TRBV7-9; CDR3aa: ASSLRGNEQF
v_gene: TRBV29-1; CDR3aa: SAGSDGYT
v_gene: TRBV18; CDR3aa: ASSSLAKNIQY
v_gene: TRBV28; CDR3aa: ASSSGFSGANVLT
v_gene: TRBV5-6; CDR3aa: ASSRTGADTQY
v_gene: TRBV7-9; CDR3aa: ASSGSGLARDEQF
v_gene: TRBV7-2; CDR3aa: ASSLGPPGETQY
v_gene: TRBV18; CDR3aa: ASSPPNRGGNSPLH
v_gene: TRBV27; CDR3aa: ASSRYSNQPQH
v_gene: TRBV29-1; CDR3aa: SVVLGPNSPLH
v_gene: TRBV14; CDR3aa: ASSRLAQNYGYT
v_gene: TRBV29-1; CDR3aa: SVERDSNYGYT
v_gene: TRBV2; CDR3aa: ASSETVPDNNQPQH
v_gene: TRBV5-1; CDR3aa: ASSPLSFTDEQY
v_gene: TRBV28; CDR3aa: ASTPPGAAGEYEQY
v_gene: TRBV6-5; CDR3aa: ASSYFPGTGELF
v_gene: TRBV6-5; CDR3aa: ASSYSGERETQY
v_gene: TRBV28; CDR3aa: ASSLTGDTEAF
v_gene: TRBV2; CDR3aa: ASTLEDRLVRT
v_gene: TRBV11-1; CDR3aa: ASSLAGTSGLRGYEQY
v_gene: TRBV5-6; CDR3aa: ASSSHYEQY
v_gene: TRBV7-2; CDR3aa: ASSPRTGGVRYGYT
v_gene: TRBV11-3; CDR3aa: ASSLNSANEQF
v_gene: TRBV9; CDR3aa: ASSGGHTPNYGYT
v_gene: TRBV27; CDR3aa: ASSSGILYNEQF
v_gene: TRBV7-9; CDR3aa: ASSGLGHEQY
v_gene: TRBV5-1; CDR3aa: ASRTSRGELF
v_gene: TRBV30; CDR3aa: ACRTGANYGYT
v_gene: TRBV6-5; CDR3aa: ASSLLRADRGYT
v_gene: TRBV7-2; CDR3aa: ASSLRGDPYNEQF
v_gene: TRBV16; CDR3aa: ASSRRQGDGYGYT
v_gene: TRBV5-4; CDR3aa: ASSTETGGSDEQY
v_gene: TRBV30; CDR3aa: AWSVTLNTEAF
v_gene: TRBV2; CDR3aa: ASLSRASNTGELF